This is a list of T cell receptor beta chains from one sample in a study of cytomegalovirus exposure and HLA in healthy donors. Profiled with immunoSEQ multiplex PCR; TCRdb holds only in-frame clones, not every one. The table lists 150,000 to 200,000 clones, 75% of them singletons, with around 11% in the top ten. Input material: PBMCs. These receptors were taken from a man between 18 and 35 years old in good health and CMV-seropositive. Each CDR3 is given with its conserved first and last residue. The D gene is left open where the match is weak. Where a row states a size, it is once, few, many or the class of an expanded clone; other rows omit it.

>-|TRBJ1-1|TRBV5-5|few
TGTGCCAGCAAGGGGCAGGTCGGGAGGGAAGCTTTCTTT
CASKGQVGREAFF
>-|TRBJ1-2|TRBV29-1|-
TGCAGCGTTGGAGGGCAGGGGTATGGCTACACCTTC
CSVGGQGYGYTF
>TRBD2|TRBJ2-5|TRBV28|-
TGTGCCAGCAGTTCGGGGGGGTTAGAGGAGACCCAGTACTTC
CASSSGGLEETQYF
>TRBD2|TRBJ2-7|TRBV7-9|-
TGTGCCAGCAGCTTAGGAGCGGGAGTAGACGAGCAGTACTTC
CASSLGAGVDEQYF
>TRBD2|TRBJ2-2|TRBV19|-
TGTGCCAGTAGTATCTCCCTAGCGGGCTACACCGGGGAGCTGTTTTTT
CASSISLAGYTGELFF
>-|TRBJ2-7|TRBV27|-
TGTGCCAGCAGTTTATCGGTCAGAGGTTCTCGCGAGCAGTACTTC
CASSLSVRGSREQYF
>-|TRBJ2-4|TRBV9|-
TGTGCCAGCAGCCAAACTATAGCCAAAAACATTCAGTACTTC
CASSQTIAKNIQYF
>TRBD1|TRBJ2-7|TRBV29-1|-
TGCAGCGTCGGGGGTAGGGCAGGGGGCGTCTACGAGCAGTACTTC
CSVGGRAGGVYEQYF
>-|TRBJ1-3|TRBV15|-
TGTGCCACCAGCAGAACGAGGAGGAATCGGTCAGGAAACACCATATATTTT
CATSRTRRNRSGNTIYF
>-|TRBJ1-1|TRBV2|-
TGTGCCAGCAGTGCGGAGTCTTCCCGGATGAACACTGAAGCTTTCTTT
CASSAESSRMNTEAFF
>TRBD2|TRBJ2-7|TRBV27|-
TGTGCCAGCAGTTCCGGGGGGGCGGGACCCTACGAGCAGTACTTC
CASSSGGAGPYEQYF
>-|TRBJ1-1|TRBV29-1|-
TGCAGCGTTGGGGCCCTTAAAATTGACACTGAAGCTTTCTTT
CSVGALKIDTEAFF
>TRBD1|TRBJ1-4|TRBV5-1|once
TGCGCCAGCAGTAGGACAGGTCGAAAACTGTTTTTT
CASSRTGRKLFF
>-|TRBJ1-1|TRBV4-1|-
TGCGCCAGCAGCCAACCCCCGCCCCACAGACGCCCTGAAGCTTTCTTT
CASSQPPPHRRPEAFF
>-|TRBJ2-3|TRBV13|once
TGTGCCAGCAGCTCGGATACTAGCCGGAACACAGATACGCAGTATTTT
CASSSDTSRNTDTQYF
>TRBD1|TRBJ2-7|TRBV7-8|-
TGTGCCAGCAGCTCTCAAGGGGGCACCTACGAGCAGTACTTC
CASSSQGGTYEQYF
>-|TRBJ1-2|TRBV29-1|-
TGCAGCGTTGAAGACAGGGATTATGGCTATGGCTACACCTTC
CSVEDRDYGYGYTF
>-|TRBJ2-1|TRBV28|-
TGTGCCAGCAGCTCGGGCGGGGCTCCAGGCGATGAGCAGTTCTTC
CASSSGGAPGDEQFF
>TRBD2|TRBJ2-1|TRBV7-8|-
TGTGCCAGCAGTGTGCGGGAGGGCCCTTACAATGAGCAGTTCTTC
CASSVREGPYNEQFF
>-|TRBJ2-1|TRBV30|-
TGTGCCTGGAGTGTTATGGGCATCTACAATGAGCAGTTCTTC
CAWSVMGIYNEQFF
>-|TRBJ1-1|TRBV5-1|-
TGCGCCAGCAGCTTGAGGGGGGGAACTGAAGCTTTCTTT
CASSLRGGTEAFF
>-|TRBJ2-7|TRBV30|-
TGTGCCTGGAGTAATGATATACTACAGGGTCGCGAGCAGTACTTC
CAWSNDILQGREQYF
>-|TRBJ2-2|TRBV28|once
TGTGCCAGCAGTTGGGGCCGGAGAACCGAGGAGCTGTTTTTT
CASSWGRRTEELFF
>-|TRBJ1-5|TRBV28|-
TGTGCCAGCAGTTTGGGGGGAAGCAATCAGCCCCAGCATTTT
CASSLGGSNQPQHF
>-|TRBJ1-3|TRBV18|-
TGTGCCAGCTCACGTCTGGACAGTCGATCTGGAAACACCATATATTTT
CASSRLDSRSGNTIYF
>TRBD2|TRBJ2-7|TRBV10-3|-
TGTGCCATCAGTGATAGAACTAGCGGGATGAATTCTTACGAGCAGTACTTC
CAISDRTSGMNSYEQYF
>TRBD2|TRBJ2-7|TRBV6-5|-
TGTGCCAGCAGTTTGGCGGGAGTAAACTACGAGCAGTACTTC
CASSLAGVNYEQYF
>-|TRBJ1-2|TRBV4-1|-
TGCGCCAGCAGCCAATCGGACAAGAACTATGGCTACACCTTC
CASSQSDKNYGYTF
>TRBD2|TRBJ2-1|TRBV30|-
TGTGCCTGGAGTGGGACTAGCGGGAGCTCTTACAATGAGCAGTTCTTC
CAWSGTSGSSYNEQFF
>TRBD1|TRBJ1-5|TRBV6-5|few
TGTGCCAGCAGGATTGGACAGGGGGGTCAGCCCCAGCATTTT
CASRIGQGGQPQHF
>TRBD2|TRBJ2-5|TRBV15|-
TGTGCCACCAGCGGAGGGGAGGGGTCCCGGGAGACCCAGTACTTC
CATSGGEGSRETQYF
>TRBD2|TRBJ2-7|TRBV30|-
TGTGCCTCGGGGACTAGCGGGATAGGGGTGCAGTACTTC
CASGTSGIGVQYF
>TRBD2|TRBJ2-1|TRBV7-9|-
TGTGCCAGCAGCCCGGGACTAGCGGGAGGGCCTCTCAATGAGCAGTTCTTC
CASSPGLAGGPLNEQFF
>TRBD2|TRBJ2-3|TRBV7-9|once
TGTGCCAGCAGCACGCCTACTAGCGAGTTCACAGATACGCAGTATTTT
CASSTPTSEFTDTQYF
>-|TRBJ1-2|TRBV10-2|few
TGCGCCAGCAGTGATCACAAGAACTATGGCTACACCTTC
CASSDHKNYGYTF
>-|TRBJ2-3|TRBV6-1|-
TGTGCCAGCAGTGAAGTGGCCCCCCGGGGAGATACGCAGTATTTT
CASSEVAPRGDTQYF
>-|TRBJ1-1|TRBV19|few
TGTGCCGAAGGGCGGGAAAGGAGGACTGAAGCTTTCTTT
CAEGRERRTEAFF
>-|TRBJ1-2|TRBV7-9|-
TGTGCCAGCAGCCATCGGGGTGGCTACACCTTC
CASSHRGGYTF
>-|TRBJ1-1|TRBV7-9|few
TGTGCCAGCAGCCCCTTTGACAGTACTGAAGCTTTCTTT
CASSPFDSTEAFF
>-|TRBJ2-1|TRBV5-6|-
TGTGCCAGCAGCTTGACTAGGGGGAATGAGCAGTTCTTC
CASSLTRGNEQFF
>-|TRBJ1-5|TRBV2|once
TGTGCCAGCAGTAGAGAGGATAGCAATCAGCCCCAGCATTTT
CASSREDSNQPQHF
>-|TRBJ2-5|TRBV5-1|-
TGCGCCAGCAGTCGGGAAACCCAAGAGACCCAGTACTTC
CASSRETQETQYF
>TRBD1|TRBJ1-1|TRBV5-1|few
TGCGCCAGCAGCTTGGTAGGGGGCCCGAGTACTGAAGCTTTCTTT
CASSLVGGPSTEAFF
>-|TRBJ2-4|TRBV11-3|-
TGTGCCAGCAGCTTACTTCTTACTAGCCACATTCAGTACTTC
CASSLLLTSHIQYF
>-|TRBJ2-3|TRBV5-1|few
TGCGCCAGCAGCTTGTCGACAGATACGCAGTATTTT
CASSLSTDTQYF
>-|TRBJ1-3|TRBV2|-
TGTGCCAGCAGCAACAGAAACACCATATATTTT
CASSNRNTIYF
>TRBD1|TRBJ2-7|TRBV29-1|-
TGCAGCGCCAAAGGGGGACAGGGGGTGCGGTCCTACGAGCAGTACTTC
CSAKGGQGVRSYEQYF
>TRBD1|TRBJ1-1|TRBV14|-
TGTGCCAGCAGCCAAGGTAAAGAAAGGGGGCCGAGGAACACTGAAGCTTTCTTT
CASSQGKERGPRNTEAFF
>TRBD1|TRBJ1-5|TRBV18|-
TGTGCCAGCTCACCTAGGACAGGGAGCAATCAGCCCCAGCATTTT
CASSPRTGSNQPQHF
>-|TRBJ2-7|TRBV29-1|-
TGCAGCGTTTTCCAGGGCTACGAGCAGTACTTC
CSVFQGYEQYF
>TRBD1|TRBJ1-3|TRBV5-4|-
TGTGCCAGCAGCTTAGACAGGGTTATCTCTGGAAACACCATATATTTT
CASSLDRVISGNTIYF
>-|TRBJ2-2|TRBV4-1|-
TGCGCCAGCAGCCAGGGGACAACGAACACCGGGGAGCTGTTTTTT
CASSQGTTNTGELFF
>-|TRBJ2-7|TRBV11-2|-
TGTGCCAGCAGCCGACATTCCGACAGTACCACTCTCTCCTACGAGCAGTACTTC
CASSRHSDSTTLSYEQYF
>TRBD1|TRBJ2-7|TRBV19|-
TGTGCCAGTAGTCGAATCGGACAGGCCACCTACGAGCAGTACTTC
CASSRIGQATYEQYF
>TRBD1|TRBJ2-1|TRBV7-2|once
TGTGCCAGCAGCCTGAGGGGGCCTGAGCAGTTCTTC
CASSLRGPEQFF
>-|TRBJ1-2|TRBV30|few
TGTGCCTGGAACCTCCGGTGGGGCTCTAACTATGGCTACACCTTC
CAWNLRWGSNYGYTF
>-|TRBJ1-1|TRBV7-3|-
TGTGCCAGCAGCCGAAAGGGAGGGAGGGCTTTCTTT
CASSRKGGRAFF